These T cell receptor beta chains were read from a single sample in a study of cytomegalovirus exposure and HLA in healthy donors. Using immunoSEQ multiplex PCR, the repertoire was profiled, and TCRdb retains in-frame clones only, with some absent. The data hold more than 90,000 clones, with about 70% observed a single time. Sequencing used PBMCs. The receptor set was obtained from a man aged 25 to 40 in good health and CMV-seropositive. Each CDR3 is given without its conserved first and last residue. A D gene is named only where the DNA matches it firmly. Some rows mark clone size as missing; the rest say once, few, many or name a class of expanded clone.

j_gene: TRBJ1-6
v_gene: TRBV15
d_gene: NA
abundance: once
CDR3aa: ATSRDLGVSSPLH

j_gene: TRBJ1-4
v_gene: TRBV7-9
d_gene: NA
abundance: few
CDR3aa: ASSFEVQEKLF

j_gene: TRBJ1-5
v_gene: TRBV4-3
d_gene: NA
abundance: NA
CDR3aa: ASSQEGGYQPQH

j_gene: NA
v_gene: TRBV29-1
d_gene: TRBD2
abundance: NA
CDR3aa: SVRGEGYEQY

j_gene: TRBJ1-1
v_gene: TRBV28
d_gene: TRBD1
abundance: NA
CDR3aa: ASILYTGGLTEAF

j_gene: TRBJ1-6
v_gene: TRBV6-5
d_gene: NA
abundance: NA
CDR3aa: ASSYVAPRGGSPLH

j_gene: TRBJ2-5
v_gene: TRBV10-2
d_gene: NA
abundance: NA
CDR3aa: ASSYSNQETQY

j_gene: TRBJ1-2
v_gene: TRBV19
d_gene: NA
abundance: NA
CDR3aa: ASKETGKYGYT

j_gene: TRBJ1-2
v_gene: TRBV5-1
d_gene: NA
abundance: NA
CDR3aa: ASSPDGVGGGYT

j_gene: TRBJ1-2
v_gene: TRBV2
d_gene: NA
abundance: NA
CDR3aa: ASSVGYGYT

j_gene: TRBJ1-3
v_gene: TRBV28
d_gene: NA
abundance: NA
CDR3aa: ASKPRGNTIY

j_gene: NA
v_gene: TRBV28
d_gene: TRBD2
abundance: NA
CDR3aa: ASGGPAGGYEQY

j_gene: TRBJ2-5
v_gene: TRBV5-1
d_gene: NA
abundance: NA
CDR3aa: ASSWGLEETQY

j_gene: TRBJ2-2
v_gene: TRBV9
d_gene: NA
abundance: NA
CDR3aa: ASSVALSGEAGELF

j_gene: TRBJ2-2
v_gene: TRBV5-6
d_gene: TRBD2
abundance: NA
CDR3aa: ASSLISGGLNTGELF

j_gene: TRBJ2-3
v_gene: TRBV25-1
d_gene: NA
abundance: NA
CDR3aa: ASSDNVGGEDTQY

j_gene: TRBJ2-7
v_gene: TRBV27
d_gene: NA
abundance: NA
CDR3aa: ASSLGAYWGYEQY

j_gene: TRBJ1-2
v_gene: TRBV11-2
d_gene: NA
abundance: NA
CDR3aa: ASSVTLGGGGYT

j_gene: TRBJ1-1
v_gene: TRBV28
d_gene: TRBD1
abundance: NA
CDR3aa: ASSLRQGTEAF

j_gene: TRBJ2-1
v_gene: TRBV9
d_gene: NA
abundance: NA
CDR3aa: ASSVADKTEQF

j_gene: NA
v_gene: TRBV5-1
d_gene: NA
abundance: NA
CDR3aa: APDHPRQELVYEQY

j_gene: TRBJ1-6
v_gene: TRBV9
d_gene: TRBD1
abundance: NA
CDR3aa: ASSVGSGGNSPLH

j_gene: TRBJ1-1
v_gene: TRBV11-1
d_gene: NA
abundance: NA
CDR3aa: ASSPLMNTEAF

j_gene: TRBJ2-5
v_gene: TRBV11-2
d_gene: TRBD1
abundance: NA
CDR3aa: ASRAVRGRHETQY

j_gene: TRBJ1-1
v_gene: TRBV6-5
d_gene: TRBD1
abundance: few
CDR3aa: ASSYGQGAGGLEAF

j_gene: TRBJ2-1
v_gene: TRBV4-3
d_gene: TRBD2
abundance: few
CDR3aa: ASSQDNGGTQNEQF